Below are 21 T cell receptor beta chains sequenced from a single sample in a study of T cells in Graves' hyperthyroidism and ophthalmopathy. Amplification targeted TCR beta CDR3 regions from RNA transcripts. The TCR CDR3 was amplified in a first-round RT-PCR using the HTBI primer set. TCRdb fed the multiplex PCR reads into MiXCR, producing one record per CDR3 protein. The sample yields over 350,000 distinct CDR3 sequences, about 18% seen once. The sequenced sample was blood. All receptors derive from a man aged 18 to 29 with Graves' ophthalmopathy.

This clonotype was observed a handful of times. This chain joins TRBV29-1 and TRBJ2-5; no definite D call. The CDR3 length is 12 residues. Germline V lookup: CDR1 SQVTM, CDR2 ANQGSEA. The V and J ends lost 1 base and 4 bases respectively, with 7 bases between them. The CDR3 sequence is CSVEVVRETQYF. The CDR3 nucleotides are TGCAGCGTTGAAGTAGTCAGAGAGACCCAGTACTTC. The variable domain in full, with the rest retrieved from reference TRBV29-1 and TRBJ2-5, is SAVISQKPSRDICQRGTSLTIQCQVDSQVTMMFWYRQQPGQSLTLIATANQGSEATYESGFVIDKFPISRPNLTFSTLTVSNMSPEDSSIYLCSVEVVRETQYFGPGTRLLVL.

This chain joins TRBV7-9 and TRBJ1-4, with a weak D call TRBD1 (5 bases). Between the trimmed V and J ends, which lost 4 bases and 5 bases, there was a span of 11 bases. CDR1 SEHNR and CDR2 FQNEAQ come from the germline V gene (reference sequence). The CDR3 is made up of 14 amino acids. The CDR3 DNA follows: TGTGCCAGCAGCTCGGGACCGCAGAATGAAAAACTGTTTTTT. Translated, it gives CASSSGPQNEKLFF.

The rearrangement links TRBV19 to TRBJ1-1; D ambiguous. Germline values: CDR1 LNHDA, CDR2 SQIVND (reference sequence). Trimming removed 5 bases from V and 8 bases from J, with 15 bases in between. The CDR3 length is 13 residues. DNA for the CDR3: TGTGCCAGTAGTCAGGCTGGACGCAGAGAAGCTTTCTTT. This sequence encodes CASSQAGRREAFF.

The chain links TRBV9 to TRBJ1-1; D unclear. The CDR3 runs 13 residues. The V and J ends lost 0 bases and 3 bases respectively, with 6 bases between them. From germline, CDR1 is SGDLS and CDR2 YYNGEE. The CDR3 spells CASSVDAYTEAFF. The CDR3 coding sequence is TGTGCCAGCAGCGTAGACGCCTACACTGAAGCTTTCTTT.

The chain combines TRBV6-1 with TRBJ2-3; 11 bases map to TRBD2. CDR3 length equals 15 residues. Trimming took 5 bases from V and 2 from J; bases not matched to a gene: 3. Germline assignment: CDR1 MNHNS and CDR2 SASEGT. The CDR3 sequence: CASSLAGGFTDTQYF. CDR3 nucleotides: TGTGCCAGCAGTTTAGCGGGGGGGTTCACAGATACGCAGTATTTT.

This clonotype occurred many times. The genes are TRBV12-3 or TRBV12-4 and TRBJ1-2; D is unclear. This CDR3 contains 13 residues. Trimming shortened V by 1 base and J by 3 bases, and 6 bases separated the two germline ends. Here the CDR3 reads CASSLGSDYGYTF. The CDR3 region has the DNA TGTGCCAGCAGTTTAGGGTCAGACTATGGCTACACCTTC.

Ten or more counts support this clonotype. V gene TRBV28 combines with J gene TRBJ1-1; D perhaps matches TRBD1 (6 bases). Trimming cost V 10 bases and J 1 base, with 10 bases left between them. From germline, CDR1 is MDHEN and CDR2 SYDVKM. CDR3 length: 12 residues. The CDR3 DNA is TGTGCCACGACGGACAGGAACACTGAAGCTTTCTTT. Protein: CATTDRNTEAFF.

The CDR3 reads CATSTAGRSGANVLTF. CDR3 sequence (DNA): TGTGCCACCAGTACAGCAGGGCGGTCGGGGGCCAACGTCCTGACTTTC. The genes are TRBV24-1 and TRBJ2-6; TRBD1 might be the D (5 bases). This CDR3 comprises 16 residues. The V end was cut by 6 bases, the J end by 4 bases, with 15 bases between. Germline V CDR1 and CDR2: KGHDR, SFDVKD.

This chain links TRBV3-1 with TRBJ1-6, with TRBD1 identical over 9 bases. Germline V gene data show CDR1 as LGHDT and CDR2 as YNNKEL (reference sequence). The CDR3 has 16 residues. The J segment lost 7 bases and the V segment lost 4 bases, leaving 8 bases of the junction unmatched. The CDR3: CASSRGQGFGNSPLHF. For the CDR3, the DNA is TGTGCCAGCAGCCGAGGACAGGGGTTTGGGAATTCACCCCTCCACTTT.

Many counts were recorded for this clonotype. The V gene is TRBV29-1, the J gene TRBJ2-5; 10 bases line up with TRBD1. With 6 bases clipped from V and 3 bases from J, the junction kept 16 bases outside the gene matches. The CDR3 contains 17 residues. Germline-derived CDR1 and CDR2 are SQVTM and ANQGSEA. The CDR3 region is CSVGRDRGGVIEETQYF. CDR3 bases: TGCAGCGTCGGCAGGGACAGGGGCGGTGTAATTGAAGAGACCCAGTACTTC.

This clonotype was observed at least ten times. CDR3 sequence reads: CASSIPPTDDTQYF. The CDR3 DNA is TGTGCCAGCAGTATCCCGCCGACAGATGATACGCAGTATTTT. This chain links TRBV2 with TRBJ2-3, with TRBD1 as a possible D gene (5 bases). This CDR3 spans 14 amino acids. V lost 5 bases and J 6 bases, leaving 15 bases between the germline ends. Germline CDR1 is SNHLY and CDR2 is FYNNEI.

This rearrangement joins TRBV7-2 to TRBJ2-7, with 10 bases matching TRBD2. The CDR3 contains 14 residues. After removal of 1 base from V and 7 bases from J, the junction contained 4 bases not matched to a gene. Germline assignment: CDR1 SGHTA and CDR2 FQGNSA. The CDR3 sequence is CASSLGSGGGEQYF. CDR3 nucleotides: TGTGCCAGCAGCTTAGGGAGCGGGGGGGGGGAGCAGTACTTC.

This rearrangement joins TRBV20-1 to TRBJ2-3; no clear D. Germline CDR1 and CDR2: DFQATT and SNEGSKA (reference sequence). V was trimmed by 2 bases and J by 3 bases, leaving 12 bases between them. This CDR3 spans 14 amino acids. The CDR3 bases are TGCAGTGCTAGATTGCTCTATGGGACAGATACGCAGTATTTT. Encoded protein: CSARLLYGTDTQYF.

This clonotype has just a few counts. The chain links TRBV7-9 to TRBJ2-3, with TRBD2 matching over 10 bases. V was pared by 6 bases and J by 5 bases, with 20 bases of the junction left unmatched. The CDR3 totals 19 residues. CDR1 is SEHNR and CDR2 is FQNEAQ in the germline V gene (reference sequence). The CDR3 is CASSRDSSGGRKLGDTQYF. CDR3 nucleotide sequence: TGTGCCAGCAGTCGGGACTCTAGCGGGGGCCGGAAACTGGGAGATACGCAGTATTTT.

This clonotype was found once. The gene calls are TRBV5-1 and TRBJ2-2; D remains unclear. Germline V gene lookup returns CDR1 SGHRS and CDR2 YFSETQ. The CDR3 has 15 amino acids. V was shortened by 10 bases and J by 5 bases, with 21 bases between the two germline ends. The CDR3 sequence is CAGSPGSGNTGELFF. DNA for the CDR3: TGCGCCGGATCGCCCGGGTCGGGTAATACCGGGGAGCTGTTTTTT.

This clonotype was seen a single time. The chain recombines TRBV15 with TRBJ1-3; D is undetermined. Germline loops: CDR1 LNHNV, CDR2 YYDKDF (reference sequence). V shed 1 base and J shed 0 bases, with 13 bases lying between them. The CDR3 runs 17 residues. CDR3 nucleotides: TGTGCCACCAGCAGAGGAGGTAACGCGGTCTCTGGAAACACCATATATTTT. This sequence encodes CATSRGGNAVSGNTIYF.

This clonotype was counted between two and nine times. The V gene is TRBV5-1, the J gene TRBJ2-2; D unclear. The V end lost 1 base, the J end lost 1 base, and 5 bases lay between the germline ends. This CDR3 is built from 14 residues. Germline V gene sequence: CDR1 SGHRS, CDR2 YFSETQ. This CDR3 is CASSLNGNTGELFF. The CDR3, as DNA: TGCGCCAGCAGCTTGAACGGGAACACCGGGGAGCTGTTTTTT. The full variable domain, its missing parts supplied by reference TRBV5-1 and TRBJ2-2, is KAGVTQTPRYLIKTRGQQVTLSCSPISGHRSVSWYQQTPGQGLQFLFEYFSETQRNKGNFPGRFSGRQFSNSRSEMNVSTLELGDSALYLCASSLNGNTGELFFGEGSRLTVL.

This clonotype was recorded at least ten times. The CDR3 region has the DNA TGCGCCAGCAGCCCGAACCTAGACGGGGAGCTGTTTTTT. It encodes CASSPNLDGELFF. The V and J genes are TRBV5-1 and TRBJ2-2, with unresolved D. Germline-derived CDR1 and CDR2 are SGHRS and YFSETQ. The CDR3 length is 13 residues. V was pared by 4 bases and J by 7 bases, with 11 bases between.

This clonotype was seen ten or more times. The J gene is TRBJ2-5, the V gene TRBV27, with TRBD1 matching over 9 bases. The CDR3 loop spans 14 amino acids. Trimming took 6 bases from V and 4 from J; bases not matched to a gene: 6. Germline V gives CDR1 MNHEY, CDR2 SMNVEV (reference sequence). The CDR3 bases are TGTGCCAGCAGGGTACAGGGGGCAGGAGAGACCCAGTACTTC. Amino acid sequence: CASRVQGAGETQYF.

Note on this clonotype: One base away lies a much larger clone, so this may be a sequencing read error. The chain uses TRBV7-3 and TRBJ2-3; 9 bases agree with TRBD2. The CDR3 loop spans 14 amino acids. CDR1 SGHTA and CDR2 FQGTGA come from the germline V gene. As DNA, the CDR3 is TGTGCCAGCAGCTTAAATAGCGGGGGAGATACGCAGTGTTTT. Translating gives CASSLNSGGDTQCF. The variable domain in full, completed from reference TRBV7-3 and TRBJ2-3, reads GAGVSQTPSNKVTEKGKYVELRCDPISGHTALYWYRQSLGQGPEFLIYFQGTGAADDSGLPNDRFFAVRPEGSVSTLKIQRTERGDSAVYLCASSLNSGGDTQCFGPGTRLTVL.

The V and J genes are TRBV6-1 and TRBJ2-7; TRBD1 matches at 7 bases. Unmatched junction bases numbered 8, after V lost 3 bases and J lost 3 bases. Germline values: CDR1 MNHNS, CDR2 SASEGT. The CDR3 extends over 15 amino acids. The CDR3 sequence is CASSDRDSSFYEQYF. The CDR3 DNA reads TGTGCCAGCAGTGACCGGGACAGCAGTTTCTACGAGCAGTACTTC.